These T cell receptor beta chains were read from a single sample in a study of early T cells in non-severe SARS-CoV-2 infection. TCRdb re-derived calls from the 5' RACE reads in MiXCR, one entry per CDR3 protein. The sample consists of 98,000 or so distinct CDR3 sequences, about 12% of them appearing once. The sample was whole blood, taken at baseline. These receptors originate from an adult who was a healthcare worker with PCR-confirmed SARS-CoV-2 infection or an uninfected control (not recorded which). The CDR3 runs from the conserved cysteine through the conserved F or W. The D gene is left open where the match is weak. Only part of the rows carry a size: once, few, many, or a class if the clone is expanded.

V gene	clone size	D gene	J gene	CDR3 DNA	CDR3 protein
TRBV10-2	many	.	TRBJ2-3	TGCGCCAGCAGCCTCTGGACCACCCTTAGCGGATCTAGCACAGATACGCAGTATTTT	CASSLWTTLSGSSTDTQYF
TRBV12-3/TRBV12-4	many	.	TRBJ1-5	TGTGCCAGCAGTTTCGAGAACAATCAGCCCCAGCATTTT	CASSFENNQPQHF
TRBV15	.	.	TRBJ2-4	TGTGCCACCAGCAGAGGAGGGACTGACATTCAGTACTTC	CATSRGGTDIQYF
TRBV20-1	once	.	TRBJ2-3	TGCAGTGCTAGTGGGTTGATGACCGGCGCCTCTAGCACAGATACGCAGTATTTT	CSASGLMTGASSTDTQYF
TRBV12-3/TRBV12-4	many	.	TRBJ2-2	TGTGCCAGCAGTTTTCCGATGGGGAGGGAGCTGTTTTTT	CASSFPMGRELFF
TRBV29-1	.	.	TRBJ2-5	TGCAGCGTCACCCCCCGGGACATTAGGGAGACCCAGTACTTC	CSVTPRDIRETQYF
TRBV24-1	few	TRBD1	TRBJ2-1	TGTGCCACCAGTGATTTTTTGGTCGGGACAGGGGCCGATGAGCAGTTCTTC	CATSDFLVGTGADEQFF
TRBV5-1	.	TRBD1	TRBJ2-1	TGCGCCAGCAACCGACTTCCCGGGACAGGGCGCAATGAGCAGTTCTTC	CASNRLPGTGRNEQFF
TRBV27	.	TRBD1	TRBJ2-1	TGTGCCAGCAGTCTACGGGACAGGGGCAACAATGAGCAGTTCTTC	CASSLRDRGNNEQFF
TRBV29-1	.	TRBD2	TRBJ2-7	TGCAGCGTGTTAGCGGGAGAATCCTACGAGCAGTACTTC	CSVLAGESYEQYF
TRBV6-1	few	.	TRBJ1-2	TGTGCCAGCAGTGCACACAGGGTTGGCTACACCTTC	CASSAHRVGYTF
TRBV6-2/TRBV6-3	.	TRBD2	TRBJ2-7	TGTGTCAGCAGCGAATCCGGGACTAGCGGGAGGGTGCAGTACTTC	CVSSESGTSGRVQYF
TRBV4-1	few	TRBD1	TRBJ1-1	TGCGCCAGCAGCAAGGGGACAGGGACGAACACTGAAGCTTTCTTT	CASSKGTGTNTEAFF
TRBV6-5	many	.	TRBJ1-1	TGTGCCAGCAGTTTCAGGGGTGGACAGAGCACTGAAGCTTTCTTT	CASSFRGGQSTEAFF
TRBV19	few	TRBD1	TRBJ1-2	TGTGCCAGTAGTTTCAGGACAGGCGGTGGCTACACCTTC	CASSFRTGGGYTF
TRBV5-4	few	TRBD1	TRBJ1-6	TGTGCCAGCAGCTTCTCCGGACAGGGCCGGAATTCACCCCTCCACTTT	CASSFSGQGRNSPLHF
TRBV27	.	TRBD1	TRBJ1-6	TGTGCCAGCAGTAAAGAAAGACAGGGATCCGATTATAATTCACCCCTCCACTTT	CASSKERQGSDYNSPLHF
TRBV7-6	few	.	TRBJ2-1	TGTGCCAGCAGCTTACAACCGGACGGTGAGCAGTTCTTC	CASSLQPDGEQFF
TRBV3-1	.	TRBD2	TRBJ2-3	TGTGCCAGCAGCCCGATGACTAGCGGGGGGGCAACAGATACGCAGTATTTT	CASSPMTSGGATDTQYF
TRBV12-3/TRBV12-4	few	TRBD1	TRBJ2-5	TGTGCCAGCAGCCAATACCTCCGGGACAGGGATGAGACCCAGTACTTC	CASSQYLRDRDETQYF
TRBV7-9	once	TRBD1	TRBJ1-5	TGTGCCAGCAGCGGACAGGGGACGGATCAGCCCCAGCATTTT	CASSGQGTDQPQHF
TRBV18	many	TRBD2	TRBJ2-7	TGTGCCAGCTCACCCACCGGGACTAGCGGCTACGAGCAGTACTTC	CASSPTGTSGYEQYF
TRBV10-2	few	.	TRBJ2-1	TGCGCCAGCACCGAGGGGGCTAGCGGTTACAATGAGCAGTTCTTC	CASTEGASGYNEQFF
TRBV7-9	.	TRBD1	TRBJ1-1	TGTGCCAGCAGCAGGACAGGGGATATTGAAGCTTTCTTT	CASSRTGDIEAFF
TRBV5-1	few	.	TRBJ1-2	TGCGCCAGCAGCCAGGACACCGCGGGTGGCTACACCTTC	CASSQDTAGGYTF
TRBV7-9	many	.	TRBJ2-3	TGTGCCAGCAGCTTAGGGAGCGGTTCCACAGATACGCAGTATTTT	CASSLGSGSTDTQYF
TRBV11-2	.	.	TRBJ2-5	TGTGCCAGCAGCTTATTCGCGGGAAAACAAGAGACCCAGTACTTC	CASSLFAGKQETQYF
TRBV5-6	few	.	TRBJ2-5	TGTGCCAGCACCCCTCTGGACAGTAAAGAGACCCAGTACTTC	CASTPLDSKETQYF
TRBV7-9	.	.	TRBJ2-2	TGTGCCAGCAGCTTACTTGGAGCGGAGAACACCGGGGAGCTGTTTTTT	CASSLLGAENTGELFF
TRBV7-9	many	.	TRBJ2-5	TGTGCCAGCAGCTACCCGGGAGTGAAAGAGACCCAGTACTTC	CASSYPGVKETQYF
TRBV29-1	few	.	TRBJ2-1	TGCAGCGGGATATGGAGCTCCTACAATGAGCAGTTCTTC	CSGIWSSYNEQFF
TRBV19	.	.	TRBJ2-2	TGTGCCAGTAGTTCCGGGACGAACACCGGGGAGCTGTTTTTT	CASSSGTNTGELFF
TRBV7-9	few	.	TRBJ1-1	TGTGCCAGCAGCTCCTCTCGCACTGAAGCTTTCTTT	CASSSSRTEAFF
TRBV5-1	.	.	TRBJ1-6	TGCGCCAGCAGCCAGACGGAGTATAATTCACCCCTCCACTTT	CASSQTEYNSPLHF
TRBV4-2	many	.	TRBJ2-1	TGTGCCAGCAGCCAAGATGGGTCAAGCCGCCGCCTCAATGAGCAGTTCTTC	CASSQDGSSRRLNEQFF
TRBV10-3	few	.	TRBJ1-2	TGTGCCATCAGTGAGTCGGATCCCTCTACGAACTATGGCTACACCTTC	CAISESDPSTNYGYTF
TRBV10-1	few	.	TRBJ2-3	TGCGCCAGCAGTGAGGATGGTGTGACTGATACGCAGTATTTT	CASSEDGVTDTQYF
TRBV5-6	.	.	TRBJ2-2	TGTGCCAGCAGCCCGGACAGGGAGGGCACCGGGGAGCTGTTTTTT	CASSPDREGTGELFF
TRBV7-6	few	TRBD2	TRBJ2-1	TGTGCCAGCAGCGACCTACTAGCGGGAGTCTACAATGAGCAGTTCTTC	CASSDLLAGVYNEQFF
TRBV4-2	few	.	TRBJ1-2	TGTGCCAGCAGCCAAGGGCCCCCCCGAGGAGGCTATGGCTACACCTTC	CASSQGPPRGGYGYTF
TRBV3-1	.	.	TRBJ2-4	TGTGCCAGCAGCCAAGGGACTAGCAGGGGGACCTCCATTCAGTACTTC	CASSQGTSRGTSIQYF
TRBV5-6	few	.	TRBJ1-3	TGTGCCAGCAGCTGGGCGGGACTACCTCCGGGAAACACCATATATTTT	CASSWAGLPPGNTIYF
TRBV7-2	many	TRBD2	TRBJ2-7	TGTGCCAGCAGCTCCCAGGGAGGGTCCGAGCAGTACTTC	CASSSQGGSEQYF
TRBV3-1	few	.	TRBJ2-1	TGTGCCAGCAGCCAAGATCTGGGAGTTGGGCAGTTCTTC	CASSQDLGVGQFF
TRBV29-1	.	.	TRBJ2-7	TGCAGCACCCAGGATTCCTACGAGCAGTACTTC	CSTQDSYEQYF
TRBV2	few	TRBD2	TRBJ2-1	TGTGCCAGCATCGGACTAGCGGCGATCTCCTACAATGAGCAGTTCTTC	CASIGLAAISYNEQFF
TRBV11-2	few	.	TRBJ2-7	TGTGCCAGCAGCTTAGCGGCAGGGGTCATAACCTACGAGCAGTACTTC	CASSLAAGVITYEQYF
TRBV4-2	few	.	TRBJ2-3	TGTGCCAGCAGCCAAGTTGAAGGGAGTGCAGATACGCAGTATTTT	CASSQVEGSADTQYF
TRBV12-3/TRBV12-4	few	.	TRBJ1-2	TGTGCCAGCAGCCGCTCCGTGGGCTATGGCTACACCTTC	CASSRSVGYGYTF
TRBV30	.	TRBD2	TRBJ2-3	TGTGCCACTACTAGCGGGAGGGCCGGGACAGATACGCAGTATTTT	CATTSGRAGTDTQYF
TRBV6-5	few	TRBD1	TRBJ2-7	TGTGCCAGCAGTCCCCCGGGACAGACCTTTTACGAGCAGTACTTC	CASSPPGQTFYEQYF
TRBV27	many	.	TRBJ2-6	TGTGCCAGCAGTTTGTTGGGGGGAAACCTCTTTGGGTCTGGGGCCAACGTCCTGACTTTC	CASSLLGGNLFGSGANVLTF
TRBV24-1	many	.	TRBJ2-1	TGTGCCACCAGTGATCCGGGAGTAGGTTCGGGTGAGCAGTTCTTC	CATSDPGVGSGEQFF
TRBV18	few	TRBD1	TRBJ1-1	TGTGCCAGCTCACCTATCAGGGGGACTGAAGCTTTCTTT	CASSPIRGTEAFF